The next 20 T cell receptor beta chains were all read from a single sample in a study of CD4 T cells in relation to SARS-CoV-2 and coronaviruses (dated by TCRdb to the early 2020s). The antigens for these receptors are not known. The library was produced with the immunoSEQ multiplex PCR assay. TCRdb re-hosts the immuneACCESS table, in-frame sequences only. Its copies lack some clones; in the studies checked, an unresolved V gene accounts for under half of them, and the cause for the rest is not known. Across this sample there are 16,000 or so clones, with about 82% seen only once. Jointly, the top ten make up roughly 41% of the sample. CD4+ T cells from unexposed donors were collected before the COVID-19 pandemic (2011-2018). After more than nine days of culture, CD4+ T cells were isolated with the EasySep CD4+ T cell isolation kit. The sample taken for sequencing was CD4+ T cells from PBMCs, cultured in vitro. The receptors derive from a human donor in good health.

The rearrangement links TRBV24-1 to TRBJ2-3; possibly TRBD2 for D (6 bases). The CDR3 runs 15 residues. Per the germline V gene, CDR1 is KGHDR and CDR2 is SFDVKD. V lost 5 bases to trimming and J lost 2 bases, with 13 bases between them. CDR3: CATSAAGPATDTQYF. CDR3 sequence (DNA): TGTGCCACCAGTGCCGCGGGGCCTGCCACAGATACGCAGTATTTT.

This sequence joins TRBV9 and TRBJ1-1, with D perhaps matching TRBD1 (5 bases). This CDR3 comprises 14 residues. With 4 bases removed from V and 11 bases from J, the gap between germline ends came to 21 bases. Germline V lookup: CDR1 SGDLS, CDR2 YYNGEE. The CDR3: CASSPSGDSLRAFF. CDR3 coding DNA: TGTGCCAGCAGCCCTTCGGGGGATTCGCTGCGGGCTTTCTTT.

V is TRBV5-1 and J is TRBJ2-1; D may be TRBD1 (5 bases). V lost 1 base and J lost 6, with 14 bases in between. The CDR3 extends over 15 amino acids. Germline assignment: CDR1 SGHRS and CDR2 YFSETQ. The chain's CDR3 is CASSLPRVFSNEQFF. The CDR3 DNA reads TGCGCCAGCAGCTTGCCCAGGGTCTTTAGCAATGAGCAGTTCTTC. The full variable domain, completed using reference TRBV5-1 and TRBJ2-1, is KAGVTQTPRYLIKTRGQQVTLSCSPISGHRSVSWYQQTPGQGLQFLFEYFSETQRNKGNFPGRFSGRQFSNSRSEMNVSTLELGDSALYLCASSLPRVFSNEQFFGPGTRLTVL.

This clone has a single count. The chain recombines TRBV6-5 with TRBJ2-3; the D is unclear. In germline, CDR1 is MNHEY, CDR2 SVGAGI. With 6 bases removed from V and 5 bases from J, the gap between germline ends came to 9 bases. This CDR3 region has 12 residues. CDR3 sequence reads: CASRAGIDTQYF. The CDR3 DNA is TGTGCCAGCAGAGCAGGAATAGATACGCAGTATTTT.

This clone has more than one count but fewer than ten. V and J are TRBV4-2 and TRBJ2-7, with 8 nucleotides matching TRBD2. V lost 0 bases, J lost 0 bases, and 7 bases stayed unmatched. The germline V gene has CDR1 LGHNA and CDR2 YNFKEQ. This CDR3 region has 17 residues. In DNA, the CDR3 is TGTGCCAGCAGCCAAGATATAGCGGGAAGGAGCTCCTACGAGCAGTACTTC. Translation: CASSQDIAGRSSYEQYF.

The rearrangement links TRBV4-2 to TRBJ1-4, with 7 bases identical to TRBD1. Germline loops: CDR1 LGHNA, CDR2 YNFKEQ. CDR3 size: 16 residues. V trimming: 0 bases; J trimming: 8 bases; junction bases outside the gene matches: 9. CDR3 sequence reads: CASSQDLGQASEKLFF. CDR3 DNA: TGTGCCAGCAGCCAAGATCTAGGACAGGCTTCGGAAAAACTGTTTTTT.

This clone has a single count. This rearrangement joins TRBV15 to TRBJ1-3; D may be TRBD1 (5 bases). Trimming cost V 0 bases and J 3 bases, with 12 bases left between them. CDR1 LNHNV and CDR2 YYDKDF come from the germline V gene (reference sequence). The CDR3 loop spans 16 amino acids. The chain's CDR3 is CATSRDRQNYGNTIYF. The CDR3, as DNA: TGTGCCACCAGCAGAGATCGACAGAACTATGGAAACACCATATATTTT.

V is TRBV5-1 and J is TRBJ2-7, with 8 bases identical to TRBD2. The V gene's germline CDR1 is SGHRS and CDR2 YFSETQ. This CDR3 is built from 15 residues. V dropped 5 bases and J dropped 2; count of bases not matched to a gene: 9. CDR3 loop: CASRSGLAAPYEQYF. For the CDR3, the DNA is TGCGCCAGCAGATCCGGACTAGCCGCCCCCTACGAGCAGTACTTC.

This chain links TRBV5-5 with TRBJ1-4; D is uncertain. Trimming took off 4 bases at V and 7 bases at J, with 17 bases between the two ends. This CDR3 is built from 15 residues. CDR1 SGHKS and CDR2 YYEKEE come from the germline V gene (reference sequence). CDR3 in amino acids: CASSPDPLGFEKLFF. As DNA, the CDR3 is TGTGCCAGCAGCCCGGACCCTCTGGGGTTTGAAAAACTGTTTTTT.

The rearrangement joins TRBV11-2 to TRBJ1-4; TRBD1 matches 7 bases. Trimming removed 5 bases from V and 0 bases from J; junction bases left unmatched: 12. Germline values: CDR1 SGHAT, CDR2 FQNNGV. CDR3 size: 18 residues. CDR3 sequence (DNA): TGTGCCAGCAGCGGAATGACAGGGTGGGGCGCAACTAATGAAAAACTGTTTTTT. Encoded protein: CASSGMTGWGATNEKLFF.

The J gene is TRBJ2-1, the V gene TRBV5-1, with 10 bases matching TRBD2. CDR1 and CDR2 (germline): SGHRS, YFSETQ. The CDR3 runs 14 residues. Trimming took 7 bases from V and 1 from J; bases not matched to a gene: 2. The CDR3 loop is CASWTSGSYNEQFF. In nucleotides, the CDR3 is TGCGCCAGCTGGACTAGCGGTTCCTACAATGAGCAGTTCTTC.

V gene TRBV24-1 combines with J gene TRBJ2-1, with D perhaps matching TRBD1 or TRBD2 (6 bases each). The CDR3 contains 14 residues. Germline CDR1 reads KGHDR; CDR2 reads SFDVKD. V was trimmed by 8 bases and J by 5 bases, leaving 15 bases between them. The CDR3 DNA reads TGTGCCACCACCGCCCGGGGGCCCGACAATGAGCAGTTCTTC. As protein: CATTARGPDNEQFF.

This chain links TRBV6-5 with TRBJ2-3; 7 nucleotides line up with TRBD1. CDR3 length: 16 residues. Germline V gives CDR1 MNHEY, CDR2 SVGAGI. J gave up 2 bases and V 0 bases, and 5 bases lay outside the gene matches. CDR3 in DNA: TGTGCCAGCAGTTACTCGTGGGGACAGATCACAGATACGCAGTATTTT. It is translated as CASSYSWGQITDTQYF.

The genes are TRBV9 and TRBJ1-5, with D possibly matching TRBD1 (5 bases). V lost 3 bases, J lost 4 bases, and 14 bases lay in between. The germline gives CDR1 SGDLS, CDR2 YYNGEE. This CDR3 has 15 amino acids. The CDR3 region has the DNA TGTGCCAGCAGCGCCCGAGGGGCACGGAATCAGCCCCAGCATTTT. Amino acids: CASSARGARNQPQHF.

V usage is TRBV9 and J usage is TRBJ2-7; possible D gene TRBD2, 6 bases. This CDR3 has 16 residues. Per germline, CDR1 SGDLS and CDR2 YYNGEE. The V gene lost 4 bases and the J gene lost 4 bases, with 21 bases spanning the gap. The CDR3: CASSPRLGRTRYEQYF. Written as DNA, the CDR3 is TGTGCCAGCAGCCCACGCCTCGGGAGAACCCGGTACGAGCAGTACTTC.

The chain combines TRBV11-2 with TRBJ2-3, with D possibly being TRBD2 (5 bases). The length of the CDR3 is 17 residues. V was pared by 0 bases and J by 1 base, with 14 bases between. The germline gives CDR1 SGHAT, CDR2 FQNNGV. The CDR3 nucleotides read TGTGCCAGCAGCTTAGATGCCCGGGGTGTCGGCACAGATACGCAGTATTTT. The encoded protein is CASSLDARGVGTDTQYF.

This clone was detected only a few times. The rearrangement joins TRBV11-2 to TRBJ2-2; D unclear. The CDR3 is 12 residues long. Germline assignment: CDR1 SGHAT and CDR2 FQNNGV. The germline V and J ends were trimmed by 5 bases and 4 bases, with 5 bases remaining between them. Here the CDR3 reads CASSRPTGELFF. DNA of the CDR3: TGTGCCAGCAGCAGACCCACCGGGGAGCTGTTTTTT.

This clone was seen a few times. The chain joins TRBV7-2 to TRBJ2-7; a possible D gene is TRBD2 (5 bases). Trimming removed 1 base from V and 6 bases from J, with 13 bases in between. CDR1 and CDR2 from the germline V gene are SGHTA and FQGNSA. This CDR3 comprises 14 residues. The CDR3 bases are TGTGCCAGCAGCTTAGGAACTAGATTGTCCGAGCAGTACTTC. This translates into CASSLGTRLSEQYF.

The genes are TRBV28 and TRBJ1-1; no firm D call. This CDR3 is built from 16 residues. Per the germline V gene, CDR1 is MDHEN and CDR2 is SYDVKM. The ends were cut back, 2 bases at V and 1 base at J, with 14 bases in the middle. CDR3 protein: CASSLPLEAGNTEAFF. For the CDR3, the DNA is TGTGCCAGCAGTTTACCTCTGGAGGCGGGGAACACTGAAGCTTTCTTT.

The chain has TRBV4-1 and TRBJ2-3, with 14 bases matching TRBD2. V gave up 0 bases and J gave up 8 bases; unmatched junction bases: 7. CDR3 size: 17 residues. CDR1 is MGHRA, CDR2 YSYEKL, per germline. The CDR3: CASSQEGLAGGAPTQYF. The CDR3 nucleotides read TGCGCCAGCAGCCAAGAAGGACTAGCGGGAGGCGCCCCTACGCAGTATTTT.